This T cell receptor beta chain was sequenced during a study of radiotherapy plus CTLA-4 blockade in lung cancer. Whole-study context: 18% of patients responded objectively, and approximately 31% achieved disease control.

A note on this clone: Its specificity is not known.

Unmatched junction bases numbered 5, after V lost 2 bases and J lost 2 bases. The CDR3 is made up of 16 amino acids. The germline CDR1 and CDR2 sequences are SGDLS and YYNGEE. The protocol was immunoSEQ multiplex PCR, while the TCRdb copy is restricted to in-frame clones and leaves out a portion. Of about 40,000 clones listed, just under 80% are singletons. Study-wide findings and caveats: The best prediction of response reportedly came from early blood T cell clone dynamics, with interferon-beta. Once radiotherapy plus ipilimumab had been given, TCR clones derived from tumor expanded in blood.

It was focal radiation plus CTLA-4 blockade with ipilimumab that patients with chemo-refractory metastatic non-small-cell lung cancer received. V is TRBV9 and J is TRBJ2-5, with 11 nucleotides matching TRBD2. The sample consisted of peripheral blood, taken from a patient treated with radiotherapy plus ipilimumab. The source is a human donor with non-small cell lung cancer that progressed on radiotherapy plus ipilimumab. The CDR3 is CASSVSSSGGQETQYF. CDR3 nucleotides: TGTGCCAGCAGCGTCTCTTCTAGCGGGGGGCAAGAGACCCAGTACTTC.